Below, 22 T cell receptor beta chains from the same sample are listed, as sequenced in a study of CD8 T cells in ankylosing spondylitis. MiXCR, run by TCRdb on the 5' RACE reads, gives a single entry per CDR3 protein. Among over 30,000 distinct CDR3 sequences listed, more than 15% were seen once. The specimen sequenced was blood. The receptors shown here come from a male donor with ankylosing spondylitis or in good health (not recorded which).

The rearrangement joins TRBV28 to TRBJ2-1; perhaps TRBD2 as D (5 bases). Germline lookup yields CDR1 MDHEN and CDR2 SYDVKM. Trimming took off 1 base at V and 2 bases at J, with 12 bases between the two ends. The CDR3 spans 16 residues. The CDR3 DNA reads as TGTGCCAGCAGTTTATCTGTTAGCGCCACCTACAATGAGCAGTTCTTC. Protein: CASSLSVSATYNEQFF.

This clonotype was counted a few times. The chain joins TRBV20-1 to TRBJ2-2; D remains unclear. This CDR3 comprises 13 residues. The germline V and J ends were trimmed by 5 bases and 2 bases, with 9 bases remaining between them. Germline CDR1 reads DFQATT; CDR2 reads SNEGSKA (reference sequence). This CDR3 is CSALRTNTGELFF. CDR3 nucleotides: TGCAGTGCTCTTAGAACTAACACCGGGGAGCTGTTTTTT.

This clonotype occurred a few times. For the CDR3, the DNA is TGTGCCAGCAGCATGAGTGAGACCCAGTACTTC. It translates to CASSMSETQYF. The chain uses TRBV3-1 and TRBJ2-5; D is ambiguous. The V gene's germline CDR1 is LGHDT and CDR2 YNNKEL (reference sequence). Trimming pared 5 bases from V and 5 bases from J, leaving 6 bases between. The CDR3 has 11 residues.

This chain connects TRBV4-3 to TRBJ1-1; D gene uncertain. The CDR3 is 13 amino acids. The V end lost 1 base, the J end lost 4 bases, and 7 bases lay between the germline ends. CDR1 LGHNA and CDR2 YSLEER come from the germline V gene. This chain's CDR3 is CASSQVDGTEAFF. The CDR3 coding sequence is TGCGCCAGCAGCCAAGTGGACGGCACTGAAGCTTTCTTT.

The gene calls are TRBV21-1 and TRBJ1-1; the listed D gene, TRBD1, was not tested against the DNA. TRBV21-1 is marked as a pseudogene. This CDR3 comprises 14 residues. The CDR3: CASSKAGGGTEAFF. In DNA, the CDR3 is TGTGCCAGCAGCAAAGCTGGGGGGGGAACTGAAGCTTTCTTT.

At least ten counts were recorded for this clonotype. CDR3 region: CASSQVTGQTYEQYF. CDR3 DNA: TGCGCCAGCAGCCAAGTCACAGGGCAAACCTACGAGCAGTACTTC. The chain recombines TRBV4-1 with TRBJ2-7; D is possibly TRBD1 (6 bases). Trimming stripped 1 base from V and 2 bases from J, with 12 bases between. The CDR3 totals 15 residues. Germline loops: CDR1 MGHRA, CDR2 YSYEKL.

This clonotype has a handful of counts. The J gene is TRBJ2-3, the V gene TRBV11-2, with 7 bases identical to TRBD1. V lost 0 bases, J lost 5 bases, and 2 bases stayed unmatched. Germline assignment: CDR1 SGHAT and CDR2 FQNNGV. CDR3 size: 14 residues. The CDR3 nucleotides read TGTGCCAGCAGCTTAGACAGGGGGAGAGATACGCAGTATTTT. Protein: CASSLDRGRDTQYF.

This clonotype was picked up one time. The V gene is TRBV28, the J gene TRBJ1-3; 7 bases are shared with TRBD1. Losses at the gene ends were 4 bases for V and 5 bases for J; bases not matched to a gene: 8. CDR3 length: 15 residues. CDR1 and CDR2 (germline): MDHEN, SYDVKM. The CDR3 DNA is TGTGCCAGCAGTTCGACTTTGGGACAGAGAAACACCATATATTTT. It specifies CASSSTLGQRNTIYF. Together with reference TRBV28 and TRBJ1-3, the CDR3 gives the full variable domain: DVKVTQSSRYLVKRTGEKVFLECVQDMDHENMFWYRQDPGLGLRLIYFSYDVKMKEKGDIPEGYSVSREKKERFSLILESASTNQTSMYLCASSSTLGQRNTIYFGEGSWLTVV.

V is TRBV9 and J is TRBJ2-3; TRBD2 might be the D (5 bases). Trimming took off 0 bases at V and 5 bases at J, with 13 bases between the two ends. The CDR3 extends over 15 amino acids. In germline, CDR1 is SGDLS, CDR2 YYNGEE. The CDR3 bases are TGTGCCAGCAGCGTAGGGCCTACCGGAGGAGATACGCAGTATTTT. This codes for CASSVGPTGGDTQYF.

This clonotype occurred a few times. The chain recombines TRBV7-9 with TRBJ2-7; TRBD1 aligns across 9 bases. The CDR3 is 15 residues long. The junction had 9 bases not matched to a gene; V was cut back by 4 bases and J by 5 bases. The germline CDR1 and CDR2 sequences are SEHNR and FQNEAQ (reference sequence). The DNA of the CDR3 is TGTGCCAGCAGCTCTTTCCGGGACAGGGAAAACGAGCAGTACTTC. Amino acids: CASSSFRDRENEQYF.

The CDR3 loop is CASAHRDNQPQHF. CDR3 coding DNA: TGTGCCAGCGCCCACAGGGACAATCAGCCCCAGCATTTT. V gene TRBV12-3 or TRBV12-4 combines with J gene TRBJ1-5; perhaps TRBD1 as D (6 bases). Trimming removed 8 bases from V and 3 bases from J, with 11 bases in between. This CDR3 is built from 13 residues.

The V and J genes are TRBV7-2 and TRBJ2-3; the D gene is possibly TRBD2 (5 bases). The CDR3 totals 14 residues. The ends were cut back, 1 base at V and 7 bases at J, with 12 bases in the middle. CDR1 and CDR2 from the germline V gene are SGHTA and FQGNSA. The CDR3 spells CASSLGSSGNTQYF. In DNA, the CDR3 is TGTGCCAGCAGCTTAGGGTCCAGCGGCAATACGCAGTATTTT.

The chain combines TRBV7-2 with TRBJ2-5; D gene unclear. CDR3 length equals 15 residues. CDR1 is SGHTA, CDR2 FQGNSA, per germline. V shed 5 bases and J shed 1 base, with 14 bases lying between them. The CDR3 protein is CASSPLRNFQETQYF. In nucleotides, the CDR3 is TGTGCCAGCAGCCCCCTAAGGAATTTCCAAGAGACCCAGTACTTC.

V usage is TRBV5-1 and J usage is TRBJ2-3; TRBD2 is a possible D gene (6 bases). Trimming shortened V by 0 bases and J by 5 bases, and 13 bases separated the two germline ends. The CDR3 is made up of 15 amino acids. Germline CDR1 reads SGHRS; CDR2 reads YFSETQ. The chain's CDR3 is CASSLEEGTQDTQYF. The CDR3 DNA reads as TGCGCCAGCAGCTTGGAGGAGGGTACACAAGATACGCAGTATTTT.

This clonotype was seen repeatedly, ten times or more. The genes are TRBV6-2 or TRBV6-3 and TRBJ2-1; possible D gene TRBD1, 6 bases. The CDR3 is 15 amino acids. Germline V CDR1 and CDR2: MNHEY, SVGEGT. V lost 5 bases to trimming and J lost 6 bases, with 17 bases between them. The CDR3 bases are TGTGCCAGCAGTCAGGACAGTTTCCCGTCCAATGAGCAGTTCTTC. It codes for CASSQDSFPSNEQFF.

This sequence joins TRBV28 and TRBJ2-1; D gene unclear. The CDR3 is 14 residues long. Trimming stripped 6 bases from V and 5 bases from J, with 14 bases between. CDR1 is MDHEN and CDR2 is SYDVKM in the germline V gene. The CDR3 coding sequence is TGTGCCAGCAGAACAGAGACTCGTCACAATGAGCAGTTCTTC. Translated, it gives CASRTETRHNEQFF. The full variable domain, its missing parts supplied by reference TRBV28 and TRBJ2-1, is DVKVTQSSRYLVKRTGEKVFLECVQDMDHENMFWYRQDPGLGLRLIYFSYDVKMKEKGDIPEGYSVSREKKERFSLILESASTNQTSMYLCASRTETRHNEQFFGPGTRLTVL.

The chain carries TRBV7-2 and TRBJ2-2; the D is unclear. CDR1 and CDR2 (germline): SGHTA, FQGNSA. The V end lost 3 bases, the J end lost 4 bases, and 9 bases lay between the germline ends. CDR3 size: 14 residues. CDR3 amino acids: CASSFPFSTGELFF. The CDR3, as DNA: TGTGCCAGCAGCTTCCCTTTCAGCACCGGGGAGCTGTTTTTT. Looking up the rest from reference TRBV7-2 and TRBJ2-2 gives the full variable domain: GAGVSQSPSNKVTEKGKDVELRCDPISGHTALYWYRQSLGQGLEFLIYFQGNSAPDKSGLPSDRFSAERTGGSVSTLTIQRTQQEDSAVYLCASSFPFSTGELFFGEGSRLTVL.

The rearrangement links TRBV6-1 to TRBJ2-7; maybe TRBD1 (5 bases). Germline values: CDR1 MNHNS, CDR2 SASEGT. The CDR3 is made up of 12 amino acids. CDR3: CASSEGTYEEYV. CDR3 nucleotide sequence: TGTGCCAGCAGTGAAGGGACATACGAGGAGTACGTC.

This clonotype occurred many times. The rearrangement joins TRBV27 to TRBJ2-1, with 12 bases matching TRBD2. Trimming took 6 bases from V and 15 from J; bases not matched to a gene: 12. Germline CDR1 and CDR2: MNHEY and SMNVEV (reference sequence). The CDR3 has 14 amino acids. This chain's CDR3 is CASSILRTSGTLFF. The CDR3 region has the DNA TGTGCCAGCAGCATCCTTAGGACTAGCGGGACTTTGTTCTTC.

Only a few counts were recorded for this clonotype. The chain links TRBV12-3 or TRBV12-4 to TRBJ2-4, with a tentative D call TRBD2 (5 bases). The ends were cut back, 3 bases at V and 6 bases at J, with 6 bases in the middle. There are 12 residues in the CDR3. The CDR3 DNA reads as TGTGCCAGCAGTTTGAGCGGAAACATTCAGTACTTC. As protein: CASSLSGNIQYF.

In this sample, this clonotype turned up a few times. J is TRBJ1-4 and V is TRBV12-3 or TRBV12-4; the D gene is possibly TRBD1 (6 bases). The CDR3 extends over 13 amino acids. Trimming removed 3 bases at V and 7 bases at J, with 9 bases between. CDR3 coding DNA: TGTGCCAGCAGTTTCGACAGGCCTGAAAAACTGTTTTTT. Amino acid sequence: CASSFDRPEKLFF.

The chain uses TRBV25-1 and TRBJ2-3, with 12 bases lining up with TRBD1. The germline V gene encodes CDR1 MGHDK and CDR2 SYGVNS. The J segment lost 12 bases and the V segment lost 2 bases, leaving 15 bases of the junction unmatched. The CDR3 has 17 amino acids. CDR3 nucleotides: TGTGCCAGCAGTGAAGGAGGGACAGGGGGCTTAGTGTTAGGCCAGTATTTT. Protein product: CASSEGGTGGLVLGQYF.